The clone carrying this TCR beta chain was seen only a few times. Its antigen is not identified. CDR3 length: 12 residues. V lost 8 bases to trimming and J lost 7 bases, with 14 bases between them. The V gene's germline CDR1 is SNHLY and CDR2 FYNNEI. These data belong to a study of long-term antiretroviral therapy in people with HIV. Regarding the study as a whole: ART preceded a rise in diversity that nonetheless stayed lower than in transplant donor controls. Clonotypes expanded prior to ART showed repertoire dominance at all sampled time points.

The authors ran the immunoSEQ assay, v3.0, at survey level. Assay used: immunoSEQ multiplex PCR; TCRdb lists only in-frame clones, some missing. There are approximately 30,000 clones in the sample; roughly 77% occur only once, and approximately 3.2% lies in the top ten. The material sequenced was unsorted PBMCs, taken 1.9 years after starting antiretroviral therapy. This chain joins TRBV2 and TRBJ1-1, with D perhaps matching TRBD1 (6 bases). The source is a man between 18 and 29 years old with HIV. CDR3 protein: CASQDSPDEAFF. CDR3 DNA sequence: TGTGCCAGCCAGGACAGCCCGGATGAAGCTTTCTTT.